The clone carrying this TCR beta chain was detected many times. This specimen comes from a study of T cells after yellow fever vaccination. Study summary: CD3, CD45RA, CCR7 and CD95 guided sorting of the EM, EMRA, CM and Tscm memory subsets. General observations from the study: Relatively few clonotypes were ones that appeared in both CD4 and CD8 compartments.

The CDR3 is 14 residues long. From germline, CDR1 is DFQATT and CDR2 SNEGSKA (reference sequence). TCRdb re-derived calls from the 5' RACE reads in MiXCR, one entry per CDR3 protein. This table has approximately 15,000 distinct CDR3 sequences, approximately 7% appearing once. The receptor's source is a man between 18 and 35 years old who received the YFV17D yellow fever vaccine. The starting material was PBMCs, either bulk or a sorted T-cell subset (CD4+, CD8+, memory, or dextramer-sorted; not recorded which), obtained on the day of the yellow fever booster vaccination. V usage is TRBV20-1 and J usage is TRBJ1-2, with 11 bases that match TRBD1. This CDR3 reads CSALDRGLGYGYTF. CDR3 sequence (DNA): TGCAGCGCCTTGGACAGGGGGCTTGGCTATGGCTACACCTTC.